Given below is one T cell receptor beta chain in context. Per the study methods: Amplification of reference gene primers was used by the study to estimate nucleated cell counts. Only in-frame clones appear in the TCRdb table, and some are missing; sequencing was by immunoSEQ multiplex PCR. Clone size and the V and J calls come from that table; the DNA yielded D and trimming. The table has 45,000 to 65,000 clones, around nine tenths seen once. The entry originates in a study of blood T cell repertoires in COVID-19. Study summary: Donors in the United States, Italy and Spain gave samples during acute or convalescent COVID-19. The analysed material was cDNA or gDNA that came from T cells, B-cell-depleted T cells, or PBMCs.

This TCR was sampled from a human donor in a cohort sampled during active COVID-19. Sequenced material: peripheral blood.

The CDR3 loop is CASSAGINYGYTF. DNA for the CDR3: TGTGCCAGCAGCGCGGGGATCAACTATGGCTACACCTTC. The J gene is TRBJ1-2, the V gene TRBV6-5; D is unresolved. The germline V gene encodes CDR1 MNHEY and CDR2 SVGAGI. V was clipped by 6 bases and J by 2 bases, with 10 bases between them. The CDR3 has 13 residues.